This TCR beta chain was observed in a study of blood T cell repertoires in COVID-19. The V segment lost 2 bases and the J segment 5 bases; nucleotides outside the gene matches: 4. Germline lookup yields CDR1 KGHSH and CDR2 LQKENI. The CDR3 covers 14 residues. TCRdb's copy holds only in-frame clones and misses some; the assay was immunoSEQ multiplex PCR. The sample shows more than 100,000 clones, roughly 84% of them seen only once. The sequence came from a woman aged 30 to 39 who had recovered from COVID-19. The sequenced material came from PBMCs or T cells enriched from blood (not recorded which). The chain links TRBV18 to TRBJ1-1; TRBD1 matches 8 bases. CDR3 region: CASSPNRQGTEAFF. CDR3 DNA: TGTGCCAGCTCACCAAACAGACAGGGGACTGAAGCTTTCTTT.